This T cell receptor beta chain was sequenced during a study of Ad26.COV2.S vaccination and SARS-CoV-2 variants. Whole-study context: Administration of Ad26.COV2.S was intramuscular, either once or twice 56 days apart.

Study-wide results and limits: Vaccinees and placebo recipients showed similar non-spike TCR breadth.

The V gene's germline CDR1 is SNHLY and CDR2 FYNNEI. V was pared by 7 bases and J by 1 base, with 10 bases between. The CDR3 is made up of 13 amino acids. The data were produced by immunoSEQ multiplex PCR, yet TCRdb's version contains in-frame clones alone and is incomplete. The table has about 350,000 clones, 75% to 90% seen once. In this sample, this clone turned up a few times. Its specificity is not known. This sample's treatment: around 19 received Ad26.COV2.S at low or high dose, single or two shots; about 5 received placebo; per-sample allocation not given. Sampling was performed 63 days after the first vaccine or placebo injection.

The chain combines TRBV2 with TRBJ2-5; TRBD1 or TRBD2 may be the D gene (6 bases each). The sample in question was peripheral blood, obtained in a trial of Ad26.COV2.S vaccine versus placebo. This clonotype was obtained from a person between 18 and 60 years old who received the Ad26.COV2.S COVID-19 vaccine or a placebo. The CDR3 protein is CASKGGTQETQYF. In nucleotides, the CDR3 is TGTGCCAGCAAAGGGGGGACCCAAGAGACCCAGTACTTC.